This is a list of T cell receptor beta chains from one sample in a study of control samples from healthy donors and cancer patients. Data came from immunoSEQ multiplex PCR; TCRdb stores just in-frame clones and leaves some out. The data contain some 410,000 clones, approximately 90% of them singletons. Sequenced sample: PBMCs. The source is a man aged 40-49 years with head and neck cancer. Both conserved end residues are part of each CDR3. D genes are given only for firm matches. Expanded clones are given a class, and other clones once, few, many or no size at all.

>TRBV7-2|TRBJ2-2|NA|NA
TGTGCCAGCAGCTTCCTCACCGGGGAGCTGTTTTTT
CASSFLTGELFF
>TRBV6-5|TRBJ2-7|TRBD2|NA
TGTGCCAGCAGGGGCGGGCGGGGGGTTTTCTACGAGCAGTACTTC
CASRGGRGVFYEQYF
>TRBV19|TRBJ2-1|TRBD2|NA
TGTGCCAGTAGTATACAGACTAGCGGGAGGTTTTCTTGGGCCAATGAGCAGTTCTTC
CASSIQTSGRFSWANEQFF
>TRBV7-3|TRBJ2-3|NA|once
TGTGCCAGCAGCTTTGCAGGGACTAGCACAGATACGCAGTATTTT
CASSFAGTSTDTQYF
>TRBV29-1|TRBJ2-7|TRBD1|NA
TGCAGCGGTTCCAGGGGGTCCTACGAGCAGTACTTC
CSGSRGSYEQYF
>TRBV5-6|TRBJ1-6|NA|NA
TGTGCCAGCAGCCCAGGGTATTCACCCCTCCACTTT
CASSPGYSPLHF
>TRBV20-1|TRBJ1-1|NA|once
TGCAGTGCGAGCAAGGGTTGGGAAGCTTTCTTT
CSASKGWEAFF
>TRBV5-1|TRBJ2-1|NA|NA
TGCGCCAGCAGCTTGGAAGGGCAGGTGGGGTTCTTC
CASSLEGQVGFF
>TRBV6-6|TRBJ2-2|TRBD1|NA
TGTGCCAGCAGTTACACAGGGGGTAGTCCCACCGGGGAGCTGTTTTTT
CASSYTGGSPTGELFF
>TRBV19|TRBJ1-1|NA|NA
TGTGCCAGTAGTATCTTCTCCTCGGTGAACACTGAAGCTTTCTTT
CASSIFSSVNTEAFF
>TRBV3-1/TRBV3-2|TRBJ2-5|NA|NA
TGTGCCAGCAGCCAAGGTTACGGGCAAGAGACCCAGTACTTC
CASSQGYGQETQYF
>TRBV30|TRBJ2-5|NA|NA
TGTGCCTGGAGTGTACGGGGCGCAGAGACCCAGTACTTC
CAWSVRGAETQYF
>TRBV6-4|TRBJ2-2|TRBD1|once
TGTGCCAGCAGTGAGGGGACAGGGGGTACCGGGGAGCTGTTTTTT
CASSEGTGGTGELFF
>TRBV18|TRBJ2-7|NA|NA
TGTGCCAGCTCACCAGGGAGCGTCGAGCAGTACTTC
CASSPGSVEQYF
>TRBV7-9|TRBJ1-2|TRBD1|NA
TGTGCCAGCAGCTTACCGGGACAGGGTATTGACTATGGCTACACCTTC
CASSLPGQGIDYGYTF
>TRBV18|TRBJ1-5|NA|NA
TGTGCCAGCTCACCACCGTTGGGGCTCAATCAGCCCCAGCATTTT
CASSPPLGLNQPQHF
>TRBV5-1|TRBJ2-3|NA|NA
TGCGCCAGCAGCTTGGAGGCCAGGGATACGCAGTATTTT
CASSLEARDTQYF
>TRBV5-1|TRBJ1-1|NA|NA
TGCGCCAGCAGCTCCCATTCCGGGTCGGGGAACACTGAAGCTTTCTTT
CASSSHSGSGNTEAFF
>TRBV28|TRBJ2-1|TRBD2|NA
TGTGCCAGCAGTTTAGGGGGGGGTGAGCAGTTCTTC
CASSLGGGEQFF
>TRBV6-5|TRBJ1-2|NA|once
TGTGCCAGCAGCCCGCCAGAGCGCGCCGTCTATGGCTACACCTTC
CASSPPERAVYGYTF
>TRBV5-1|TRBJ2-1|TRBD1|NA
TGCGCCAGCAGCTTCGACAGGGCCTACAATGAGCAGTTCTTC
CASSFDRAYNEQFF
>TRBV7-3|TRBJ2-1|NA|NA
TGTGCCAGCAGCCCTAGCCTCCCGGGCGATGAGCAGTTCTTC
CASSPSLPGDEQFF
>TRBV11-3|TRBJ2-7|NA|NA
TGTGCCAGCAGCTTAGCTTCTGGCTACGAGCAGTACTTC
CASSLASGYEQYF
>TRBV7-9|TRBJ2-1|TRBD2|NA
TGTGCCAGCCCGGGAGCGGGGGACAACCAGGGTGAGCAGTTCTTC
CASPGAGDNQGEQFF
>TRBV5-1|TRBJ1-6|NA|NA
TGCGCCAGCTCGCCCCAGCCAGGGGATAATTCACCCCTCCACTTT
CASSPQPGDNSPLHF
>TRBV5-1|TRBJ2-5|NA|NA
TGCGCCAGCAGCTTGGATCCAGGGGTGGAAGAGACCCAGTACTTC
CASSLDPGVEETQYF
>TRBV9|TRBJ2-7|TRBD1|NA
TGTGCCAGCAGCGGAGGACAGGGGGACCCCTACGAGCAGTACTTC
CASSGGQGDPYEQYF
>TRBV19|TRBJ2-2|TRBD1|NA
TGTGCCAGTACCGGGACAGGGTGGCACACCGGGGAGCTGTTTTTT
CASTGTGWHTGELFF
>TRBV19|TRBJ2-1|TRBD1|NA
TGTGCCAGTAGTATAGGAACCACAGGGGGCTATCATGAGCAGTTCTTC
CASSIGTTGGYHEQFF
>TRBV2|TRBJ2-2|NA|NA
TGTGCCAGCAGTCTTTTGAGCACGAACACCGGGGAGCTGTTTTTT
CASSLLSTNTGELFF
>TRBV6-1|TRBJ1-4|NA|once
TGTGCCAGCAGTGAGCAGGGCAGAGGAACTAATGAAAAACTGTTTTTT
CASSEQGRGTNEKLFF
>TRBV15|TRBJ2-5|NA|NA
TGTGCCACCAGCAGAGATACACCTCCCGGCGAAGAGACCCAGTACTTC
CATSRDTPPGEETQYF
>TRBV6-5|TRBJ2-6|NA|NA
TGTGCCAGCAGGGGAACAGGGAGTGGGGCCAACGTCCTGACTTTC
CASRGTGSGANVLTF
>TRBV28|TRBJ2-7|TRBD1|NA
TGTGCCAGCACCTTAGGGACAGGGTTCTACGAGCAGTACTTC
CASTLGTGFYEQYF
>TRBV2|TRBJ2-7|NA|few
TGTGCCAGCAGTGTTCAAGGACAGCCCTACGAGCAGTACTTC
CASSVQGQPYEQYF
>TRBV9|TRBJ2-5|TRBD1|NA
TGTGCCAGCAGCGTAGCCCCCCGGCCGGACAGGGGCCCAGAGACCCAGTACTTC
CASSVAPRPDRGPETQYF
>TRBV6-2/TRBV6-3|TRBJ2-2|NA|NA
TGTGCCAGCAGTCGAATTGCCCACACCGGGGAGCTGTTTTTT
CASSRIAHTGELFF
>TRBV11-2|TRBJ2-3|NA|NA
TGTGCCAGCAGCTTATTCGGGGGCACAGATACGCAGTATTTT
CASSLFGGTDTQYF
>TRBV6-5|TRBJ1-1|TRBD1|NA
TGTGCCAGCAGTTCAGGGGGGGGCACTGAAGCTTTCTTT
CASSSGGGTEAFF
>TRBV11-3|TRBJ2-1|NA|NA
TGTGCCAGCGCAGCGGAGGGGGCCTACAATGAGCAGTTCTTC
CASAAEGAYNEQFF
>TRBV7-9|TRBJ2-3|NA|NA
TGTGCCAGCAGCTTTGAGACAGATACGCAGTATTTT
CASSFETDTQYF
>TRBV28|TRBJ1-4|TRBD1|NA
TGTGCCAGCAGTTATGCCTCCGGGACAGGGGGCCGAAAACTGTTTTTT
CASSYASGTGGRKLFF
>TRBV3-1/TRBV3-2|TRBJ2-1|NA|few
TGTGCCAGCAGCCAAGAATTGCCGGCCGTTGGGGGTGAGCAGTTCTTC
CASSQELPAVGGEQFF
>TRBV5-8|TRBJ1-2|TRBD1|NA
TGTGCCAGCAGCCCCGTACGGACAGGGAACTATGGCTACACCTTC
CASSPVRTGNYGYTF
>TRBV3-1/TRBV3-2|TRBJ1-2|NA|NA
TGTGCCAGCAGCCGTGACTTATCTAACTATGGCTACACCTTC
CASSRDLSNYGYTF
>TRBV19|TRBJ1-1|TRBD1|NA
TGTGCCAGTAGTTCCCGACAGGGAGGGGACACTGAAGCTTTCTTT
CASSSRQGGDTEAFF
>TRBV2|TRBJ2-1|TRBD2|NA
TGTGCCAGCAGTGATCTGCTAGCGGGAGGGGAGCAGTTCTTC
CASSDLLAGGEQFF
>TRBV24-1|TRBJ2-3|TRBD1|NA
TGTGCCACCAGTGAATCCGGGACAGGGACAGATACGCAGTATTTT
CATSESGTGTDTQYF
>TRBV6-1|TRBJ1-1|NA|NA
TGTGCCAGCAGGGAACCCCCGGGGAGGGCGGGTTCTGAAGCTTTCTTT
CASREPPGRAGSEAFF
>TRBV7-9|TRBJ2-5|TRBD2|NA
TGTGCCAGCAGCTCTCCACTAGCGGGAGGCGAGACCCAGTACTTC
CASSSPLAGGETQYF
>TRBV7-8|TRBJ1-1|NA|NA
TGTGCCAGCAGCTTGTCGTGGACGGAGAACACTGAAGCTTTCTTT
CASSLSWTENTEAFF
>TRBV18|TRBJ2-2|NA|NA
TGTGCCAGCTCACCCGAGGGGACGGGCACCACCGGGGAGCTGTTTTTT
CASSPEGTGTTGELFF
>TRBV5-1|TRBJ1-2|NA|NA
TGCGCCAGCAGCGGTCAGGACCGGGCGGGAGGCTACACCTTC
CASSGQDRAGGYTF
>TRBV9|TRBJ1-2|NA|NA
TGTGCCAGCAGCGTAGCAGACTCCTCCAAGGGCTACACCTTC
CASSVADSSKGYTF